The 11 T cell receptor beta chains given below trace back to one sample, sequenced in a study of spatial heterogeneity in lung cancer (dated by TCRdb to about 2019). What this sample's time point label stands for: sample taken at primary tumor resection. Whole RNA extracted from tumor and nontumor lung tissue, or from cryopreserved PBMC samples, was used for TCR sequencing without cell sorting. The method was 5' RACE. This sample was sequenced with a NextSeq 500. TCRdb cleaned the public reads at Q25 with fastp, built clones with MiXCR and kept in-frame beta chains. Here each entry gathers all rows of one CDR3 protein and keeps the most common genes and DNA. In all, the sample holds 7,000 to 8,000 distinct CDR3 sequences, and 7% of those were seen once. The ten largest clones add up to roughly 80% of the sample. This sample comprised PBMCs, obtained at surgery. Receptors originate from a male donor with early-stage non-small cell lung cancer.

This clonotype was recorded many times. Within a library made for alpha chains, this beta chain is off target, and its count is uninformative. The chain links TRBV20-1 to TRBJ2-7, with TRBD1 matching 9 bases. Germline assignment: CDR1 DFQATT and CDR2 SNEGSKA (reference sequence). There are 11 residues in the CDR3. With V trimmed by 6 bases and J by 6 bases, 3 bases remained unmatched. The CDR3 loop reads CSAYRGREQYF. CDR3 DNA: TGCAGTGCCTACAGGGGGCGCGAGCAGTACTTC.

This clonotype was observed many times. This beta chain is a stray read from a library made for alpha chains; its abundance is not meaningful. CDR3 coding DNA: TGCGCCAGCAGCGAGGGGACCGATCACGAGCAGTACTTC. Residues: CASSEGTDHEQYF. V gene TRBV5-1 combines with J gene TRBJ2-7; D could derive from TRBD1 or TRBD2 (5 bases each). Germline values: CDR1 SGHRS, CDR2 YFSETQ. This CDR3 is built from 13 residues. V was shortened by 4 bases and J by 5 bases, with 13 bases between the two germline ends.

The sample holds many counts of this clonotype. Being off target in a library aimed at alpha chains, this beta chain has a size of little meaning. The rearrangement links TRBV28 to TRBJ2-2; 8 bases agree with TRBD2. The CDR3 runs to 16 residues. Per the germline V gene, CDR1 is MDHEN and CDR2 is SYDVKM. The V segment lost 3 bases and the J segment 1 base; nucleotides outside the gene matches: 4. CDR3 protein: CASSLSGTRNTGELFF. The CDR3, as DNA: TGTGCCAGCAGTTTGTCCGGGACTAGGAACACCGGGGAGCTGTTTTTT.

As regards this clonotype: Within a library made for alpha chains, this beta chain is off target, and its count is uninformative. V gene TRBV3-1 combines with J gene TRBJ2-7; 8 positions match TRBD1. The CDR3 is 14 residues long. J lost 3 bases, V lost 4 bases, and 5 bases had no gene match. In germline, CDR1 is LGHDT, CDR2 YNNKEL (reference sequence). CDR3 loop: CASSPTGVGYEQYF. CDR3 in DNA: TGTGCCAGCAGCCCGACAGGGGTCGGCTACGAGCAGTACTTC.

At least ten counts were recorded for this clonotype. Within a library made for alpha chains, this beta chain is off target, and its count is uninformative. This chain connects TRBV5-5 to TRBJ1-6, with 7 bases fitting TRBD1. V shed 2 bases and J 5 bases; nucleotides not matched to a gene: 7. The CDR3 has 16 amino acids. Germline-derived CDR1 and CDR2 are SGHKS and YYEKEE (reference sequence). This CDR3 reads CASSFGQAIDNSPLHF. The CDR3 bases are TGTGCCAGCAGCTTCGGACAGGCCATCGATAATTCACCCCTCCACTTT.

This clonotype was detected many times. The library was prepared for alpha chains; this beta chain is a stray read, so its frequency means little. The genes are TRBV5-5 and TRBJ2-2; a weak D match, TRBD1 (6 bases). The CDR3 sequence is 15 residues long. Germline V CDR1 and CDR2: SGHKS, YYEKEE (reference sequence). Trimming took off 2 bases at V and 0 bases at J, with 8 bases between the two ends. CDR3: CASSFRQANTGELFF. The CDR3 coding sequence is TGTGCCAGCAGCTTCAGACAGGCGAACACCGGGGAGCTGTTTTTT.

This clonotype was observed many times. As an off-target read in a library built for alpha chains, this beta chain has a frequency of little significance. The chain combines TRBV12-3 or TRBV12-4 with TRBJ1-1; TRBD1 agrees at 7 bases. V was pared by 6 bases and J by 5 bases, with 12 bases of the junction left unmatched. CDR3 length: 15 amino acids. The CDR3, as DNA: TGTGCCAGCAGCCGCAGACAGGGACGGGGAACTGAAGCTTTCTTT. This gives the protein CASSRRQGRGTEAFF.

This clonotype was detected many times. With the library built for alpha chains, this beta chain is off target and its frequency is not meaningful. V is TRBV3-1 and J is TRBJ2-1; 7 bases fit TRBD1. CDR1 LGHDT and CDR2 YNNKEL come from the germline V gene (reference sequence). After removal of 4 bases from V and 9 bases from J, the junction contained 9 bases not matched to a gene. The CDR3 extends over 14 amino acids. The CDR3 DNA is TGTGCCAGCAGCCGGGCAGGGGGTATCAGTGAGCAGTTCTTC. Translation gives CASSRAGGISEQFF.

There are many counts of this clonotype. This beta chain was picked up by a library intended for alpha chains and is off target, so its count carries little meaning. The rearrangement uses TRBV20-1 and TRBJ2-1; 11 bases are a match to TRBD1. Per the germline V gene, CDR1 is DFQATT and CDR2 is SNEGSKA (reference sequence). CDR3 length equals 14 residues. Trimming cost V 5 bases and J 6 bases; bases outside gene matches: 6. CDR3 protein: CSAGGQGVFNEQFF. CDR3 DNA sequence: TGCAGTGCTGGGGGACAGGGGGTCTTCAATGAGCAGTTCTTC.

This clonotype was observed at least ten times. Since the library was made to target alpha chains, this beta chain is a stray read and its abundance is not meaningful. V and J are TRBV11-3 and TRBJ2-3; D tentatively fits TRBD1 or TRBD2 (5 bases each). This CDR3 has 14 residues. Germline-derived CDR1 and CDR2 are SGHNT and YENEEA. V gave up 1 base and J gave up 3 bases, with 8 bases separating them. The CDR3 DNA sequence: TGTGCCAGCAGCTTAGCGGGGCAGACAGATACGCAGTATTTT. Its protein product is CASSLAGQTDTQYF.

On this clonotype itself: Being off target in a library aimed at alpha chains, this beta chain has a size of little meaning. The rearrangement uses TRBV29-1 and TRBJ1-4; 8 bases match TRBD1. V lost 7 bases and J lost 10; bases outside the gene matches: 14. The CDR3 is made up of 14 amino acids. CDR1 is SQVTM and CDR2 is ANQGSEA in the germline V gene. The CDR3 region is CSAVAPGGVGKLFF. For the CDR3, the DNA is TGCAGCGCGGTAGCTCCAGGGGGCGTAGGAAAACTGTTTTTT.